These 32 T cell receptor beta chains share one sample of origin, sequenced in a study of identical twins. TCRdb recomputed calls from the 5' RACE reads with MiXCR, one row per CDR3 protein. The data contain a few hundred thousand distinct CDR3 sequences, around 15% of them singletons. These sequences were also reported in another study, on yellow fever vaccine responses in identical twins.

The sample was CD4+ T cells sorted from blood. The receptors derive from a woman under 30 in good health.

This clonotype came up a few times. The rearrangement joins TRBV20-1 to TRBJ2-1; 10 bases map to TRBD2. Germline V CDR1 and CDR2: DFQATT, SNEGSKA (reference sequence). With 8 bases clipped from V and 6 bases from J, the junction kept 4 bases outside the gene matches. There are 12 residues in the CDR3. CDR3 loop: CSMERGGNEQFF. The CDR3 nucleotides read TGCAGTATGGAGCGGGGGGGCAATGAGCAGTTCTTC.

This clonotype was seen only a few times. The V call is TRBV3-1, the J call TRBJ2-7, with TRBD2 matching 12 bases. Germline lookup yields CDR1 LGHDT and CDR2 YNNKEL (reference sequence). There are 16 residues in the CDR3. V shed 7 bases and J 5 bases; nucleotides not matched to a gene: 12. CDR3 amino acids: CASTSSSSGRGHEQYF. The DNA of the CDR3 is TGTGCCAGCACCTCAAGTTCTAGCGGGAGGGGTCACGAGCAGTACTTC.

This clonotype was seen a few times. V and J are TRBV7-8 and TRBJ2-1; the match to TRBD2 covers 9 bases. In germline, CDR1 is SGHVS, CDR2 FQNEAQ. V shed 3 bases and J 8 bases; nucleotides not matched to a gene: 14. This CDR3 has 17 residues. The CDR3 bases are TGTGCCAGCAGCTTTACGTACCTTCGGACTAGCGATTATGAGCAGTTCTTC. Translating it yields CASSFTYLRTSDYEQFF.

This rearrangement joins TRBV28 to TRBJ1-2; TRBD1 matches at 8 bases. Germline CDR1 reads MDHEN; CDR2 reads SYDVKM. The CDR3 contains 12 residues. The junction had 4 bases not matched to a gene; V was cut back by 6 bases and J by 7 bases. The CDR3 DNA reads TGTGCCAGCAGAGGCCAGGGGGCTGGCTACACCTTC. As protein: CASRGQGAGYTF.

Turning to this clonotype: The junction differs from germline at one of its ends, possibly a read error. The genes are TRBV27 and TRBJ1-6, with D possibly matching TRBD1 (5 bases). Germline loops: CDR1 MNHEY, CDR2 SMNVEV (reference sequence). The CDR3 loop spans 17 amino acids. Here the CDR3 DNA reads TGTGCCAGCAGCTTATTTCGGGCGGGGGCCTATAATTCACCCCTCCACTTT. Residues: CASSLFRAGAYNSPLHF.

The chain joins TRBV5-6 to TRBJ1-3; 7 bases match TRBD1. This CDR3 spans 14 amino acids. Germline CDR1 SGHDT, CDR2 YYEEEE. The junction had 2 bases not matched to a gene; V was cut back by 1 base and J by 4 bases. This CDR3 reads CASSLLTGGNTIYF. For the CDR3, the DNA is TGTGCCAGCAGCTTGCTGACAGGGGGAAACACCATATATTTT. The full variable domain, in which reference TRBV5-6 and TRBJ1-3 provide the parts outside the CDR3, is DAGVTQSPTHLIKTRGQQVTLRCSPKSGHDTVSWYQQALGQGPQFIFQYYEEEERQRGNFPDRFSGHQFPNYSSELNVNALLLGDSALYLCASSLLTGGNTIYFGEGSWLTVV.

Ten or more counts support this clonotype. The chain is built from TRBV3-1 and TRBJ2-1, with 9 bases lining up with TRBD2. Germline-derived CDR1 and CDR2 are LGHDT and YNNKEL (reference sequence). V lost 7 bases and J lost 2; bases outside the gene matches: 9. This CDR3 comprises 16 residues. The CDR3 reads CASTLRERGAYNEQFF. CDR3 nucleotide sequence: TGTGCCAGCACCCTAAGGGAGCGGGGGGCCTACAATGAGCAGTTCTTC.

This clonotype was detected a few times. The gene calls are TRBV7-2 and TRBJ2-3; the D is unclear. Germline assignment: CDR1 SGHTA and CDR2 FQGNSA. V lost 1 base to trimming and J lost 0 bases, with 14 bases between them. The CDR3 covers 17 residues. The CDR3 spells CASSLGLATDSTDTQYF. The CDR3 DNA reads as TGTGCCAGCAGCTTAGGGCTGGCTACAGATAGCACAGATACGCAGTATTTT.

Sample share makes this clonotype medium-sized. The J gene is TRBJ2-5, the V gene TRBV29-1, with a tentative D call TRBD1 (6 bases). V lost 7 bases and J 2 bases, leaving 11 bases between the germline ends. Looked up from germline, CDR1 is SQVTM and CDR2 is ANQGSEA. The CDR3 runs to 12 residues. The CDR3 DNA is TGCAGCGCCGGACAGATGCAAGAGACCCAGTACTTC. Its protein is CSAGQMQETQYF. Based on the CDR3 plus reference TRBV29-1 and TRBJ2-5, the full variable domain is SAVISQKPSRDICQRGTSLTIQCQVDSQVTMMFWYRQQPGQSLTLIATANQGSEATYESGFVIDKFPISRPNLTFSTLTVSNMSPEDSSIYLCSAGQMQETQYFGPGTRLLVL.

This clonotype was picked up many times. The CDR3 region is CASSLGVYEQYF. In DNA, the CDR3 is TGTGCCAGCAGCTTAGGAGTCTACGAGCAGTACTTC. This sequence joins TRBV7-2 and TRBJ2-7; no reliable D call. Deletions cut 1 base from V and 3 bases from J, with 4 bases between. CDR1 and CDR2 (germline): SGHTA, FQGNSA. The length of the CDR3 is 12 residues.

This clonotype was seen many times. The rearrangement joins TRBV14 to TRBJ2-1; D gene uncertain. Trimming left V 0 bases short and J 11 bases short, with 8 bases between. The CDR3 runs to 12 residues. The germline V gene encodes CDR1 SGHDN and CDR2 FVKESK. The CDR3 sequence is CASSQDRVKQFF. The CDR3 bases are TGTGCCAGCAGCCAAGATCGGGTGAAGCAGTTCTTC.

This clonotype occurred a few times. This CDR3 reads CSARDQSGSYNEQFF. CDR3 nucleotide sequence: TGCAGTGCTAGAGATCAAAGTGGCTCCTACAATGAGCAGTTCTTC. The rearrangement uses TRBV20-1 and TRBJ2-1; D unresolved. This CDR3 comprises 15 residues. Trimming left V 0 bases short and J 0 bases short, with 9 bases between. Germline CDR1 DFQATT, CDR2 SNEGSKA (reference sequence).

This clonotype was detected only a few times. This chain joins TRBV2 and TRBJ2-5; TRBD1 agrees at 9 bases. The CDR3 runs 15 residues. The V and J ends lost 5 bases and 2 bases, in that order; junction bases with no gene match: 6. In germline, CDR1 is SNHLY, CDR2 FYNNEI. In DNA form, the CDR3 reads TGTGCCAGCAGTTTAGTACAGGGGGCGCAAGAGACCCAGTACTTC. This encodes CASSLVQGAQETQYF.

This clonotype was found once. V usage is TRBV19 and J usage is TRBJ2-2; D remains unclear. Trimming stripped 3 bases from V and 7 bases from J, with 15 bases between. Germline V CDR1 and CDR2: LNHDA, SQIVND (reference sequence). The CDR3 length is 15 residues. The DNA for the CDR3 is TGTGCCAGTAGTATCGCCGACGGTTGGGGCGGGGAGCTGTTTTTT. It codes for CASSIADGWGGELFF. The full variable domain, with the rest looked up from reference TRBV19 and TRBJ2-2, is DGGITQSPKYLFRKEGQNVTLSCEQNLNHDAMYWYRQDPGQGLRLIYYSQIVNDFQKGDIAEGYSVSREKKESFPLTVTSAQKNPTAFYLCASSIADGWGGELFFGEGSRLTVL.

A few counts support this clonotype. The chain has TRBV28 and TRBJ1-2, with D maybe TRBD1 (5 bases). Germline V gene data show CDR1 as MDHEN and CDR2 as SYDVKM. The germline V and J ends were trimmed by 3 bases and 4 bases, with 12 bases remaining between them. The CDR3 consists of 14 residues. CDR3 region: CASSFEGPSYGYTF. CDR3 bases: TGTGCCAGCAGTTTCGAGGGGCCCAGCTATGGCTACACCTTC.

The table lists this clonotype with a few counts. This chain connects TRBV12-3 or TRBV12-4 to TRBJ1-1; possibly TRBD1 for D (6 bases). Trimming removed 7 bases from V and 13 bases from J, with 16 bases in between. There are 11 residues in the CDR3. CDR3 DNA: TGTGCCAGCAAGACGACCGGGACACTTTTCTTT. Encoded protein: CASKTTGTLFF.

The rearrangement joins TRBV20-1 to TRBJ2-3; either TRBD1 or TRBD2 may supply D (5 bases each). CDR1 is DFQATT, CDR2 SNEGSKA, per germline (reference sequence). The V and J ends lost 7 bases and 6 bases respectively, with 17 bases between them. There are 13 residues in the CDR3. DNA for the CDR3: TGCAGTGTCGGGACGGTCCCCCCCGATACGCAGTATTTT. This encodes CSVGTVPPDTQYF.

The chain employs TRBV4-1 and TRBJ2-3; possibly TRBD1 or TRBD2 for D (5 bases each). Germline V gene data show CDR1 as MGHRA and CDR2 as YSYEKL. With 1 base removed from V and 4 bases from J, the gap between germline ends came to 12 bases. CDR3 length equals 15 residues. CDR3 sequence: CASSQGSRDPDTQYF. The CDR3 nucleotides read TGCGCCAGCAGCCAAGGTAGCAGGGACCCAGATACGCAGTATTTT.

Only a few counts were recorded for this clonotype. This chain joins TRBV7-9 and TRBJ1-2, with D unclear. V lost 8 bases and J lost 10, with 11 bases in between. Per germline, CDR1 SEHNR and CDR2 FQNEAQ (reference sequence). The CDR3 loop spans 10 amino acids. The CDR3: CASGVRSYTF. As DNA, the CDR3 is TGTGCCAGCGGGGTGCGTTCCTACACCTTC.

The chain combines TRBV11-3 with TRBJ1-1; D gene unclear. Between the trimmed V and J ends, which lost 5 bases and 0 bases, there was a span of 10 bases. This CDR3 has 14 amino acids. Germline CDR1 SGHNT, CDR2 YENEEA. The DNA of the CDR3 is TGTGCCAGCAGCAGTACCGCCTTGAACACTGAAGCTTTCTTT. Translated: CASSSTALNTEAFF.

This clonotype was detected only a few times. V is TRBV27 and J is TRBJ2-7; TRBD2 might be the D (7 bases). Germline V gene lookup returns CDR1 MNHEY and CDR2 SMNVEV (reference sequence). Deletions cut 6 bases from V and 4 bases from J, with 22 bases between. This CDR3 comprises 16 residues. CDR3 sequence (DNA): TGTGCCAGCAGACTGGTTGGGGGGGCGGCTGGTTACGAGCAGTACTTC. It encodes CASRLVGGAAGYEQYF.

The J gene is TRBJ2-3, the V gene TRBV5-1; D unresolved. Germline loops: CDR1 SGHRS, CDR2 YFSETQ. This CDR3 has 13 amino acids. Between the trimmed V and J ends, which lost 0 bases and 5 bases, there was a span of 7 bases. The DNA for the CDR3 is TGCGCCAGCAGCTTGGGTTTCGAAGATACGCAGTATTTT. It is translated as CASSLGFEDTQYF.

This chain connects TRBV6-2 or TRBV6-3 to TRBJ2-1; the match to TRBD1 covers 7 bases. CDR3 size: 15 residues. J was trimmed by 0 bases and V by 4 bases; bases with no gene match: 3. The V gene's germline CDR1 is MNHEY and CDR2 SVGEGT. CDR3 nucleotides: TGTGCCAGCAGTTCGTGGACAGGCTCCTACAATGAGCAGTTCTTC. Translated: CASSSWTGSYNEQFF.

The chain links TRBV9 to TRBJ2-7; TRBD1 aligns across 8 bases. CDR3 length equals 15 residues. Trimming cost V 2 bases and J 3 bases; bases outside gene matches: 7. The germline V gene encodes CDR1 SGDLS and CDR2 YYNGEE. The CDR3 loop is CASSVRTGFVYEQYF. For the CDR3, the DNA is TGTGCCAGCAGCGTTCGGACAGGGTTTGTCTACGAGCAGTACTTC.

The CDR3 region is CAMGPGLLSGGTDTQYF. The CDR3 bases are TGTGCCATGGGCCCCGGGCTCCTCTCGGGGGGTACAGATACGCAGTATTTT. The V and J genes are TRBV5-5 and TRBJ2-3, with 7 positions matching TRBD2. CDR1 SGHKS and CDR2 YYEKEE come from the germline V gene (reference sequence). After removal of 9 bases from V and 3 bases from J, the junction contained 19 bases not matched to a gene. CDR3 length: 17 amino acids.

The CDR3 protein is CAIRRLAGGTTGELFF. CDR3 in DNA: TGTGCCATCAGACGACTAGCGGGAGGGACCACCGGGGAGCTGTTTTTT. This rearrangement joins TRBV10-3 to TRBJ2-2; TRBD2 aligns across 14 bases. CDR1 and CDR2 from the germline V gene are ENHRY and SYGVKD. This CDR3 has 16 residues. Germline trimming cut 6 bases from V and 4 bases from J; bases unmatched to any gene: 4.

There are a few counts of this clonotype. V gene TRBV12-3 or TRBV12-4 combines with J gene TRBJ2-1; D perhaps matches TRBD2 (6 bases). Trimming left V 7 bases short and J 9 bases short, with 16 bases between. The CDR3 length is 13 residues. The DNA of the CDR3 is TGTGCCAGCACCCCAGGGACTTTCAGTGAGCAGTTCTTC. Amino acid sequence: CASTPGTFSEQFF.

This clonotype was seen more than once but under ten times. This chain links TRBV10-2 with TRBJ2-3; no clear D gene. V was shortened by 4 bases and J by 0 bases, with 8 bases between the two germline ends. Germline V gene sequence: CDR1 WSHSY, CDR2 SAAADI. CDR3 size: 14 residues. As DNA, the CDR3 is TGCGCCAGCAGTGTTGGACGGAGCACAGATACGCAGTATTTT. It yields the protein CASSVGRSTDTQYF.

The sample holds a few counts of this clonotype. This chain joins TRBV12-1 and TRBJ2-7. TRBV12-1 is tagged as a pseudogene. CDR3 size: 12 residues. CDR3 loop: CASSFAVYEQYV. In DNA, the CDR3 is TGTGCCAGCAGCTTTGCGGTCTACGAGCAGTACGTC.

This chain uses TRBV2 with TRBJ2-2, with TRBD2 matching 11 bases. CDR1 is SNHLY and CDR2 is FYNNEI in the germline V gene. The CDR3 is made up of 14 amino acids. V lost 7 bases, J lost 6 bases, and 4 bases stayed unmatched. CDR3: CASKLAGAPGELFF. The CDR3 DNA follows: TGTGCCAGCAAACTAGCGGGGGCCCCCGGGGAGCTGTTTTTT.

This clonotype was found once. This sequence joins TRBV19 and TRBJ2-7, with D maybe TRBD1 (5 bases). The CDR3 consists of 13 residues. Trimming pared 5 bases from V and 3 bases from J, leaving 11 bases between. Germline CDR1 and CDR2: LNHDA and SQIVND (reference sequence). The CDR3 DNA sequence: TGTGCCAGTAGTCGAACCCAGGGCTACGAGCAGTACGTC. This codes for CASSRTQGYEQYV.

This chain connects TRBV7-9 to TRBJ2-4; 8 nucleotides line up with TRBD2. The CDR3 contains 14 residues. V was pared by 5 bases and J by 7 bases, with 7 bases of the junction left unmatched. Germline CDR1 is SEHNR and CDR2 is FQNEAQ (reference sequence). Written as DNA, the CDR3 is TGTGCCAGCAGCCACACTAGCGGAGGGAACATTCAGTACTTC. It codes for CASSHTSGGNIQYF.